This TCR beta chain was profiled in a study of blood T cell repertoires in COVID-19. Background on the study: Italy, Spain and the United States were the sources of the convalescent and acute COVID-19 samples. The analysed material was cDNA or gDNA that came from T cells, B-cell-depleted T cells, or PBMCs.

How the authors handled the data: Estimated nucleated cell counts came from reference gene primer amplification. Method: immunoSEQ multiplex PCR; TCRdb's copy keeps in-frame clones and lacks some. From that table come the V and J calls and clone size; the DNA was used to work out D and trimming. The sample consists of roughly 300,000 clones, about 89% of them appearing once. CDR1 and CDR2 (germline): LGHDT, YNNKEL (reference sequence). The trim removed 4 bases at V and 3 bases at J, leaving 9 bases unmatched. The CDR3 length is 16 residues. The source is a man aged 18 to 29 who had recovered from COVID-19. J is TRBJ2-3 and V is TRBV3-1 (or the pseudogene TRBV3-2), with 8 bases that match TRBD2. Material: peripheral blood. The CDR3 DNA sequence: TGTGCCAGCAGCCTCTTGCGGGGGGCCCTGACAGATACGCAGTATTTT. Protein: CASSLLRGALTDTQYF.